This T cell receptor beta chain was observed in a study of blood T cell repertoires in COVID-19. CDR3 length equals 13 residues. Germline values: CDR1 SNHLY, CDR2 FYNNEI. V was pared by 4 bases and J by 14 bases, with 17 bases between. The protocol was immunoSEQ multiplex PCR, while the TCRdb copy is restricted to in-frame clones and leaves out a portion. The data hold about 100,000 clones, with around four fifths observed a single time. The rearrangement uses TRBV2 and TRBJ1-4; D not resolved. Sequenced input: peripheral blood. The sequence was obtained from a man between 65 and 85 years old with active or convalescent COVID-19. CDR3 coding DNA: TGTGCCAGCAGTGCCGACCGACAACGGAGGCTGTTTTTT. Its protein is CASSADRQRRLFF.